This T cell receptor (beta chain) was recovered during a study of cytomegalovirus exposure and HLA in healthy donors. PCR used 60 Vbeta primers and 13 Jbeta primers. Here immunoSEQ multiplex PCR was the method, and the copy in TCRdb shows in-frame clones only, minus some. Here the sample spans 200,000 to 250,000 clones, around 83% being singletons. This clone was seen a single time. Antigen: not known. Findings and limits, study-wide: Versus the roughly 690-donor mean, an Asian-associated ancestry cluster reportedly showed fewer N-insertions in a later analysis. TCR beta chain V- and J-gene trimming was linked, in a later analysis, to a missense variant in DCLRE1C. The likely explanation for a cluster of highly shared sequence variants was sequencing artifact.

Whereas donors were nominally healthy upon sampling, unrecorded immune exposures were probable. CDR1 is LGHNA, CDR2 YNFKEQ, per germline. V was cut by 1 base and J by 2 bases, with 12 bases left in between. The CDR3 is made up of 16 amino acids. The receptor comes from a woman between 40 and 55 years old in good health and CMV-seronegative. The chain links TRBV4-2 to TRBJ2-1; perhaps TRBD2 as D (5 bases). Sequenced input: PBMCs. CDR3 bases: TGTGCCAGCAGCCAAGGTTTGCTAGCCACCTACAATGAGCAGTTCTTC. This encodes CASSQGLLATYNEQFF.